The 25 T cell receptor beta chains below come from one sample, sequenced in a study of regulatory T cells in long-lasting Graves disease. Through Arm-PCR of CDR3 regions and iRepertoire HTBI primers, TCR beta libraries were built. TCRdb re-derived calls from the multiplex PCR reads in MiXCR, one entry per CDR3 protein. The data hold some 600,000 distinct CDR3 sequences, with 15% to 20% observed a single time. The time point: newly diagnosed GD, antithyroid drugs for less than 3 months. From PBMCs, RNA was extracted and then used to make the TCR library. This sample was also put to use in a study of T cells in Graves' hyperthyroidism and ophthalmopathy.

The sample in question was peripheral blood mononuclear cells (PBMCs), obtained at new diagnosis, from a patient treated with antithyroid drugs. The source is a man aged 18-30 years with Graves disease.

This clonotype was recorded many times. The rearrangement links TRBV20-1 to TRBJ2-1, with a possible D match to TRBD1 (7 bases). This CDR3 region has 18 residues. Germline V gene sequence: CDR1 DFQATT, CDR2 SNEGSKA (reference sequence). The germline V and J ends were trimmed by 4 bases and 2 bases, with 24 bases remaining between them. CDR3 in DNA: TGCAGTGCTAAGGCCAGGGGGTTCGGGAGAGGCACCTACAATGAGCAGTTCTTC. Protein: CSAKARGFGRGTYNEQFF.

This clonotype appeared many times. The chain combines TRBV4-1 with TRBJ1-1; the match to TRBD1 covers 11 bases. Trimming at V came to 0 bases and at J to 5 bases, leaving 5 bases not matched to a gene. This CDR3 is built from 16 residues. Germline V lookup: CDR1 MGHRA, CDR2 YSYEKL. The CDR3 DNA is TGCGCCAGCAGCCAAGATGGGACAGGGGGTGGGACTGAAGCTTTCTTT. Amino acids: CASSQDGTGGGTEAFF.

This clonotype was observed at least ten times. J is TRBJ2-7 and V is TRBV6-2 or TRBV6-3; the D gene is possibly TRBD2 (6 bases). This CDR3 is 16 amino acids long. Trimming removed 5 bases at V and 0 bases at J, with 17 bases between. CDR1 and CDR2 (germline): MNHEY, SVGEGT. The CDR3 nucleotides are TGTGCCAGCAGTGACCTTTCGGAGGGGCACTCCTACGAGCAGTACTTC. Protein product: CASSDLSEGHSYEQYF.

The rearrangement links TRBV10-2 to TRBJ2-3, with D possibly matching TRBD1 (6 bases). Germline CDR1 and CDR2: WSHSY and SAAADI. Deletions cut 3 bases from V and 5 bases from J, with 15 bases between. CDR3 size: 15 residues. CDR3 nucleotide sequence: TGCGCCAGCAGTGAACCGGGACATAGTATAGATACGCAGTATTTT. Residues: CASSEPGHSIDTQYF.

This chain connects TRBV5-5 to TRBJ1-5; D unclear. V gave up 2 bases and J gave up 15 bases, with 15 bases separating them. The CDR3 runs 12 residues. The germline CDR1 and CDR2 sequences are SGHKS and YYEKEE (reference sequence). The CDR3 DNA sequence: TGTGCCAGCAGCTTTAACGGGGAGTTATGGCATTTT. Protein sequence: CASSFNGELWHF.

The chain uses TRBV4-1 and TRBJ2-1; D not resolved. Germline V gene sequence: CDR1 MGHRA, CDR2 YSYEKL. V dropped 6 bases and J dropped 5 bases, with 14 bases sitting between them. The CDR3 contains 14 residues. The CDR3 region has the DNA TGCGCCAGCAGAGGTTTTTCCCGCGACAATGAGCAGTTCTTC. This translates into CASRGFSRDNEQFF.

This clonotype was seen many times. J is TRBJ2-1 and V is TRBV20-1, with 13 bases that match TRBD2. The germline V gene encodes CDR1 DFQATT and CDR2 SNEGSKA (reference sequence). The CDR3 sequence is 17 residues long. V lost 7 bases to trimming and J lost 7 bases; unmatched junction nucleotides: 16. CDR3 nucleotide sequence: TGCAGTGTTCGGGGGACTAGCGGGATTCGTACACAAAATGAGCAGTTCTTC. It specifies CSVRGTSGIRTQNEQFF.

V and J are TRBV7-9 and TRBJ2-2; the D gene is possibly TRBD1 (6 bases). V lost 2 bases and J lost 6, with 13 bases in between. Germline assignment: CDR1 SEHNR and CDR2 FQNEAQ (reference sequence). The CDR3 totals 15 residues. The CDR3 here is CASSLLPGVAGELFF. CDR3 in DNA: TGTGCCAGCAGCTTACTTCCAGGGGTGGCCGGGGAGCTGTTTTTT.

Many counts were recorded for this clonotype. The V gene is TRBV6-1, the J gene TRBJ2-7, with D perhaps matching TRBD2 (6 bases). The CDR3 is 14 residues long. The ends were cut back, 7 bases at V and 3 bases at J, with 16 bases in the middle. In germline, CDR1 is MNHNS, CDR2 SASEGT. CDR3 bases: TGTGCCAGCATCGACCCGGGACTGTACTACGAGCAGTACTTC. This translates into CASIDPGLYYEQYF.

The table lists this clonotype with many counts. CDR3 DNA sequence: TGTGCCAGCAGTTTCTCATACGGATGGGAGCAGTACTTC. Translation gives CASSFSYGWEQYF. This chain connects TRBV27 to TRBJ2-7; D gene ambiguous. The CDR3 is made up of 13 amino acids. Germline V gene data show CDR1 as MNHEY and CDR2 as SMNVEV (reference sequence). Trimming stripped 3 bases from V and 7 bases from J, with 13 bases between.

This clonotype was seen many times. The chain combines TRBV4-1 with TRBJ2-7; 10 bases are shared with TRBD2. CDR3 size: 14 residues. V was pared by 2 bases and J by 3 bases, with 1 base of the junction left unmatched. Germline values: CDR1 MGHRA, CDR2 YSYEKL. The CDR3 here is CASSQRTSGYEQYF. Here the CDR3 DNA reads TGCGCCAGCAGCCAACGGACTAGCGGCTACGAGCAGTACTTC.

This clonotype was detected a few times. The V call is TRBV20-1, the J call TRBJ2-5; D gene unclear. The CDR3 covers 13 residues. Germline-derived CDR1 and CDR2 are DFQATT and SNEGSKA (reference sequence). V was pared by 6 bases and J by 0 bases, with 11 bases between. CDR3 region: CSASHYNQETQYF. The CDR3 region has the DNA TGCAGTGCCAGTCACTATAACCAAGAGACCCAGTACTTC.

This clonotype was observed a few times. The V gene is TRBV20-1, the J gene TRBJ2-3; D is possibly TRBD1 or TRBD2 (5 bases each). The CDR3 runs 13 residues. Germline CDR1 and CDR2: DFQATT and SNEGSKA (reference sequence). V lost 3 bases, J lost 10 bases, and 17 bases lay in between. CDR3 DNA sequence: TGCAGTGCTAGGGGGACCCCCTCAATGCCGCAGTATTTT. Its translation: CSARGTPSMPQYF.

This clonotype occurred many times. The V and J genes are TRBV10-3 and TRBJ2-7, with 9 bases aligning to TRBD2. Germline CDR1 reads ENHRY; CDR2 reads SYGVKD. The CDR3 is 13 amino acids. The V and J ends lost 10 bases and 0 bases, in that order; junction bases with no gene match: 4. This CDR3 is CATLAGSSYEQYF. The CDR3, as DNA: TGTGCCACGCTAGCGGGAAGCTCCTACGAGCAGTACTTC.

The chain carries TRBV6-4 and TRBJ2-3, with TRBD1 identical over 9 bases. CDR3 length equals 15 residues. After removal of 0 bases from V and 7 bases from J, the junction contained 5 bases not matched to a gene. The germline V gene has CDR1 MRHNA and CDR2 SNTAGT. This CDR3 is CASSDSPDRGNTQYF. DNA of the CDR3: TGTGCCAGCAGTGACTCCCCGGACAGGGGAAATACGCAGTATTTT.

This clonotype has ten or more counts. The rearrangement uses TRBV2 and TRBJ2-6; D is unclear. Germline V gives CDR1 SNHLY, CDR2 FYNNEI. CDR3 length: 13 amino acids. The ends were cut back, 4 bases at V and 2 bases at J, with 3 bases in the middle. Here the CDR3 reads CASSAPGANVLTF. CDR3 in DNA: TGTGCCAGCAGTGCCCCTGGGGCCAACGTCCTGACTTTC.

Only a few counts were recorded for this clonotype. The gene calls are TRBV18 and TRBJ1-3, with 9 bases lining up with TRBD1. Germline V gene lookup returns CDR1 KGHSH and CDR2 LQKENI. The junction had 3 bases not matched to a gene; V was cut back by 3 bases and J by 3 bases. The CDR3 extends over 15 amino acids. This CDR3 is CASSPQTGGGNTIYF. CDR3 DNA sequence: TGTGCCAGCTCACCGCAGACAGGGGGTGGAAACACCATATATTTT.

This chain connects TRBV9 to TRBJ2-1; weak D call: TRBD2 (5 bases). The germline gives CDR1 SGDLS, CDR2 YYNGEE. Trimming stripped 4 bases from V and 15 bases from J, with 17 bases between. The CDR3 has 12 residues. CDR3 DNA sequence: TGTGCCAGCAGCCCTAGCAGGACCTGGTGGTTCTTC. Translated, it gives CASSPSRTWWFF.

This clonotype turned up a few times. This chain links TRBV5-5 with TRBJ2-7; 8 bases map to TRBD2. The J segment lost 1 base and the V segment lost 4 bases, leaving 7 bases of the junction unmatched. The V gene's germline CDR1 is SGHKS and CDR2 YYEKEE (reference sequence). The CDR3 totals 15 residues. DNA for the CDR3: TGTGCCAGCAGCCCCCGGGGGGGGATGTCCTACGAGCAGTACTTC. It is translated as CASSPRGGMSYEQYF.

This clonotype was counted many times. The J gene is TRBJ2-1, the V gene TRBV20-1; weak D call: TRBD2 (7 bases). The CDR3 totals 13 residues. V dropped 4 bases and J dropped 2 bases, with 9 bases sitting between them. Germline V gives CDR1 DFQATT, CDR2 SNEGSKA (reference sequence). Here the CDR3 DNA reads TGCAGTGCTAAGGGGGGGCCCTACAATGAGCAGTTCTTC. Translated: CSAKGGPYNEQFF.

This clonotype was seen many times. The rearrangement joins TRBV30 to TRBJ2-4; 7 bases match TRBD2. This CDR3 spans 12 amino acids. Trimming removed 8 bases from V and 7 bases from J; junction bases left unmatched: 8. The germline V gene encodes CDR1 GTSNPN and CDR2 SVGIG (reference sequence). Written as DNA, the CDR3 is TGTGCCGGGGGGGGGTCAAGTAACATTCAGTACTTC. Amino acids: CAGGGSSNIQYF.

This chain links TRBV9 with TRBJ2-3; D unresolved. V was clipped by 1 base and J by 2 bases, with 11 bases between them. CDR3 length: 15 residues. Germline CDR1 reads SGDLS; CDR2 reads YYNGEE. This CDR3 is CASSVFAVDTDTQYF. The CDR3 DNA follows: TGTGCCAGCAGCGTATTTGCGGTCGACACAGATACGCAGTATTTT.

This clonotype was observed many times. V is TRBV6-2 or TRBV6-3 and J is TRBJ1-2; 7 bases match TRBD1. Germline trimming cut 2 bases from V and 0 bases from J; bases unmatched to any gene: 0. This CDR3 has 14 amino acids. Germline CDR1 MNHEY, CDR2 SVGEGT. The CDR3 is CASSYGTANYGYTF. CDR3 DNA sequence: TGTGCCAGCAGTTACGGGACAGCTAACTATGGCTACACCTTC.

This clonotype was picked up a small number of times. The rearrangement uses TRBV20-1 and TRBJ1-6; D is undetermined. This CDR3 comprises 13 residues. Trimming removed 6 bases from V and 5 bases from J, with 11 bases in between. Germline CDR1 reads DFQATT; CDR2 reads SNEGSKA (reference sequence). The CDR3 loop reads CSAARMDNSPLHF. In nucleotides, the CDR3 is TGCAGTGCGGCGAGGATGGATAATTCACCCCTCCACTTT.

This clonotype has ten or more counts. The V and J genes are TRBV27 and TRBJ2-5; 10 bases fit TRBD2. CDR1 and CDR2 (germline): MNHEY, SMNVEV (reference sequence). J lost 5 bases, V lost 5 bases, and 5 bases had no gene match. The CDR3 is 14 residues long. The CDR3 reads CASSLAGALETQYF. The CDR3 DNA is TGTGCCAGCAGTCTAGCGGGAGCGTTGGAGACCCAGTACTTC.